This record concerns one TCR beta chain sequence. The antigen is unknown. Profiled with immunoSEQ multiplex PCR; TCRdb holds only in-frame clones, not every one. The repertoire holds 70,000 or so clones, roughly 80% seen once, with 2.5% to 3% in the top ten. The data were taken from a study of memory CD4+ T cells and cytomegalovirus serostatus. The wider study: Of the healthy Belgian adults, 9 were CMV seropositive and 24 seronegative.

Regarding the study as a whole: Suggested: most of the CMV-linked TCR signature lies in CD4+ memory cells. CD4+ memory repertoires contained about 40% of the roughly 150 reported CMV TCRbeta sequences.

Germline V gives CDR1 GTSNPN, CDR2 SVGIG (reference sequence). This CDR3 is 12 amino acids long. V lost 6 bases to trimming and J lost 8 bases, with 13 bases between them. The sort gate was single viable CD3+CD4+CD8-CD45RO+ cells for memory CD4+ T cells. The rearrangement uses TRBV30 and TRBJ1-4; no reliable D call. Sequencing was performed on memory CD4+ T cells from blood. The receptor comes from an adult in good health and CMV-seropositive. CDR3 in DNA: TGTGCCTGTACAACCTCGGGGGAAAAACTGTTTTTT. Translated: CACTTSGEKLFF.